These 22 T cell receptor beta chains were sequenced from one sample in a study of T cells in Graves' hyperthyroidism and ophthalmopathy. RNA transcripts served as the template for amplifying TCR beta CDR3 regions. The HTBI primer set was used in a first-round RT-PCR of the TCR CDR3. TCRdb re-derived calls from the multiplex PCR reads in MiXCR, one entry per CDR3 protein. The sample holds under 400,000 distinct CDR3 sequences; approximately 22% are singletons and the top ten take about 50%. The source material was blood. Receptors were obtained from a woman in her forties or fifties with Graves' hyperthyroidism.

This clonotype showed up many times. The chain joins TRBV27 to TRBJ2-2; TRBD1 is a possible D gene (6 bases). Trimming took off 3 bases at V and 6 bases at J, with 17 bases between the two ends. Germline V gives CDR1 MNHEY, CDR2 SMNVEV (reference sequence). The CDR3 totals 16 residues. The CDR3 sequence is CASSFVTGSGPGELFF. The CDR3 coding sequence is TGTGCCAGCAGTTTCGTAACAGGGTCGGGCCCCGGGGAGCTGTTTTTT.

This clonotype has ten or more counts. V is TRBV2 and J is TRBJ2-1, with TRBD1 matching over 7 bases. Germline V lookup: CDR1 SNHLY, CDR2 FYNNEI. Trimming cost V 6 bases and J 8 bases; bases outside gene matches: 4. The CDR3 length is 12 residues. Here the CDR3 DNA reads TGTGCCAGCAGAAGACAGGGCCATGAGCAGTTCTTC. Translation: CASRRQGHEQFF.

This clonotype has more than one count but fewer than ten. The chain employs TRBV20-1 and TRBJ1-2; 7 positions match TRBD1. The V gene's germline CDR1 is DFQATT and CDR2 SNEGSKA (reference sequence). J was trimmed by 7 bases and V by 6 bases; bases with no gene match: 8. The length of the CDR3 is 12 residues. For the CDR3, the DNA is TGCAGTGCGTCGAGGGGGCAGGGTGGCTACACCTTC. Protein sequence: CSASRGQGGYTF.

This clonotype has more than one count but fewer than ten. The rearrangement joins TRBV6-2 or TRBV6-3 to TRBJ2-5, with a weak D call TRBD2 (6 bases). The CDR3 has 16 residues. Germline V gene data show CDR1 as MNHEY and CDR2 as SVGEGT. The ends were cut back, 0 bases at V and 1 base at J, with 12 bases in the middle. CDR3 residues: CASSYSGTALQETQYF. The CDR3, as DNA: TGTGCCAGCAGTTACTCCGGGACTGCACTCCAAGAGACCCAGTACTTC.

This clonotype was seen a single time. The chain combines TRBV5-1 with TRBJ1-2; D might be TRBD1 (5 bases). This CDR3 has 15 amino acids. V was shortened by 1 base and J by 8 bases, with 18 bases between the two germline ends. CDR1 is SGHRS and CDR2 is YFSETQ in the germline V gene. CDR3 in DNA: TGCGCCAGCAGCTTGCCATCCGGGGCATTAGTAGGCTACACCTTC. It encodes CASSLPSGALVGYTF.

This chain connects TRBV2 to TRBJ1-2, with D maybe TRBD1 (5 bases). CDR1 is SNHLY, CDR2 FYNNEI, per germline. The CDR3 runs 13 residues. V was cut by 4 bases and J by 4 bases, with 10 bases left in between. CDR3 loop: CASSVRGVYGYTF. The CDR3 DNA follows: TGTGCCAGCAGTGTGAGGGGCGTCTATGGCTACACCTTC.

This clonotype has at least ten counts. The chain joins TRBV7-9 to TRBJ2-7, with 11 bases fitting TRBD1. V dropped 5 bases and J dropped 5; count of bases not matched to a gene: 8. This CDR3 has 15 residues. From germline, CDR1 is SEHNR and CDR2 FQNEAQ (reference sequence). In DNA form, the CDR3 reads TGTGCCAGCAGCGCAGGACAGGGGGCCCGGGACGAGCAGTACTTC. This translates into CASSAGQGARDEQYF.

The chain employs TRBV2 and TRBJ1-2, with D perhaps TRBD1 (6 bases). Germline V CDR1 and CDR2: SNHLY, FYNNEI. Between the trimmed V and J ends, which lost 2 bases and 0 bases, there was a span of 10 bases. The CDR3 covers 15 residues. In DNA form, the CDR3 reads TGTGCCAGCAGTGAACAGGGGCCCTCTAACTATGGCTACACCTTC. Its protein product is CASSEQGPSNYGYTF.

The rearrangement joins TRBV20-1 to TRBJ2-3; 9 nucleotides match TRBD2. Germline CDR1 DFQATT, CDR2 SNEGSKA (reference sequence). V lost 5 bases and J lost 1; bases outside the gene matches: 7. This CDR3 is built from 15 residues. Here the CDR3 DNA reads TGCAGTGCTTCAAGTCGGACTAGCGGCACAGATACGCAGTATTTT. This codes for CSASSRTSGTDTQYF.

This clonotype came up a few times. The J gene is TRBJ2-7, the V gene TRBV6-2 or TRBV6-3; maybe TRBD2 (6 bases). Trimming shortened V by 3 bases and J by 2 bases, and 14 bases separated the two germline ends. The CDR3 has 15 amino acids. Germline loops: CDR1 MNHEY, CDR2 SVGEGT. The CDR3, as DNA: TGTGCCAGCAGTTATAGTGGGCAGCGGGCCTACGAGCAGTACTTC. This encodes CASSYSGQRAYEQYF.

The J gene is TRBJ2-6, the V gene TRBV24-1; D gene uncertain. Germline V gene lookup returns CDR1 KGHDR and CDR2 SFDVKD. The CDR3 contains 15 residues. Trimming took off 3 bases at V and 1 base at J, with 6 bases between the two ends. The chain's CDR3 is CATSDMSSGANVLTF. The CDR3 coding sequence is TGTGCCACCAGTGATATGAGTTCTGGGGCCAACGTCCTGACTTTC.

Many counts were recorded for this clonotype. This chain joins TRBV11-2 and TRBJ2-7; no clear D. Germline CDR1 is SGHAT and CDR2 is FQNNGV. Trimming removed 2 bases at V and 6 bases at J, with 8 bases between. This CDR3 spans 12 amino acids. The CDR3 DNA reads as TGTGCCAGCAGCTTAAAGTCACCCGAGCAGTACTTC. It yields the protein CASSLKSPEQYF.

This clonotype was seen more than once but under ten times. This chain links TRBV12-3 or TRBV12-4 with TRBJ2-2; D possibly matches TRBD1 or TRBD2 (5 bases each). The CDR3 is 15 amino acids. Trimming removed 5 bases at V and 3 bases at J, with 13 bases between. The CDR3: CASSRDGEYTGELFF. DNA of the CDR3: TGTGCCAGCAGTCGGGACGGCGAATACACCGGGGAGCTGTTTTTT.

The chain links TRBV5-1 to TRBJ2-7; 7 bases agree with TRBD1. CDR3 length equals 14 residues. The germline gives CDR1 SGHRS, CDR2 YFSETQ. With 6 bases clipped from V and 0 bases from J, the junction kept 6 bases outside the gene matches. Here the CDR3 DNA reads TGCGCCAGCACAAAGGGACAGACCTCCTACGAGCAGTACTTC. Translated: CASTKGQTSYEQYF.

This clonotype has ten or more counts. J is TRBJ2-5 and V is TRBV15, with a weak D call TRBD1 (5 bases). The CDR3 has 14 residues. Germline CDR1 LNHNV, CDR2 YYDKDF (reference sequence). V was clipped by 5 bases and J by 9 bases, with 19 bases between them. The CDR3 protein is CATSGGLGQRSQYF. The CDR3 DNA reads TGTGCCACCAGCGGCGGATTGGGGCAGAGATCCCAGTACTTC.

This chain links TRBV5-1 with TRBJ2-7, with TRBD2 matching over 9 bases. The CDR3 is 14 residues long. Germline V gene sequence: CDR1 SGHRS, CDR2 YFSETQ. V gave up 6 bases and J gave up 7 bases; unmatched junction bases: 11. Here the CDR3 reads CASTGGRASREQYF. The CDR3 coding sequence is TGCGCCAGCACTGGCGGGAGGGCCTCTCGGGAGCAGTACTTC.

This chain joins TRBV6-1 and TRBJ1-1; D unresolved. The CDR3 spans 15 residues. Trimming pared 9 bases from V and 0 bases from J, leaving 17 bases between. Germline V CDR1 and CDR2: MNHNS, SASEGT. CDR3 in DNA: TGTGCCAGGGCGGGGAAAGTGGGGATGAACACTGAAGCTTTCTTT. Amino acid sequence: CARAGKVGMNTEAFF.

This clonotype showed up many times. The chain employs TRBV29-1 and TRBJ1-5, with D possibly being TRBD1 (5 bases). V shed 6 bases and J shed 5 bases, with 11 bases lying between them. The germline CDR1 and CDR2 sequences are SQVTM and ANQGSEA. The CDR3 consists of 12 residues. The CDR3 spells CSVRIGDQPQHF. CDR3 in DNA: TGCAGCGTGCGAATAGGGGATCAGCCCCAGCATTTT.

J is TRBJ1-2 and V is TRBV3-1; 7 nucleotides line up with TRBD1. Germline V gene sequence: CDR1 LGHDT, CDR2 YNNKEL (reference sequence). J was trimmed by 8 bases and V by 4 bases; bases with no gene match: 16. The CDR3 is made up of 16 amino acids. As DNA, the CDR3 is TGTGCCAGCAGCCCCGATGGGCCAGGGGGAGGACGGGGCTACACCTTC. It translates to CASSPDGPGGGRGYTF.

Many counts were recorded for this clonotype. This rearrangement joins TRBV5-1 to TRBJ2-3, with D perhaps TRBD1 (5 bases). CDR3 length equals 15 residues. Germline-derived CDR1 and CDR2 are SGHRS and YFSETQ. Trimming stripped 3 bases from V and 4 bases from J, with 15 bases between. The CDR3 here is CASSSLGAKSDTQYF. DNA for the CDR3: TGCGCCAGCAGCTCCCTAGGGGCAAAATCAGATACGCAGTATTTT.

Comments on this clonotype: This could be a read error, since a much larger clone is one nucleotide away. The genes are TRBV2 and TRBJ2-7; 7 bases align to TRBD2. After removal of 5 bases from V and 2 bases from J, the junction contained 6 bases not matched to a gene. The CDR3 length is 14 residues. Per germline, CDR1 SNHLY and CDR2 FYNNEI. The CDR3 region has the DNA TGTGCCAGCAGTTTCGCGGGAGAGCCCTACGAGCAGTACTTC. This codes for CASSFAGEPYEQYF.

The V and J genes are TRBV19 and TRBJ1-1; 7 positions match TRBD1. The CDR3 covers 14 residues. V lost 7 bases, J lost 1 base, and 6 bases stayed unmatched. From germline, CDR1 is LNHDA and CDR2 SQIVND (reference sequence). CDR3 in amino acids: CASILTGTNTEAFF. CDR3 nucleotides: TGTGCCAGTATCCTGACAGGGACGAACACTGAAGCTTTCTTT. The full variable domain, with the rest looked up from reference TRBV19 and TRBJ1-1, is DGGITQSPKYLFRKEGQNVTLSCEQNLNHDAMYWYRQDPGQGLRLIYYSQIVNDFQKGDIAEGYSVSREKKESFPLTVTSAQKNPTAFYLCASILTGTNTEAFFGQGTRLTVV.